Each of the 7 T cell receptor beta chains below was sequenced from the same sample in a study of Graves' ophthalmopathy and Graves' hyperthyroidism (dated by TCRdb to 2017 to 2018). The instrument given in TCRdb is Illumina HiSeq 2000. TCR beta CDR3 regions were amplified from RNA transcripts for repertoire sequencing. The first round was an RT-PCR using HTBI primers with the Qiagen OneStep RT-PCR kit, and this first round was followed by a second-round multiplex PCR, then size selection and purification. TCRdb trimmed the raw reads at Q25, called clones with MiXCR and kept productive beta chains. Identical CDR3 protein sequences are pooled into one entry, listed with their most common genes and DNA. Here the sample has 580,000 or so distinct CDR3 sequences; under 45% occur a single time. The top ten constitute less than 4.5% of the sample. Sample: peripheral blood or thyroid tissue (not recorded which). These receptors came from an adult man with Graves' hyperthyroidism.

A word on this clonotype: A much more abundant neighbour one base away suggests this may be a read error. This sequence joins TRBV12-5 and TRBJ2-7; a possible D gene is TRBD2 (5 bases). Germline V gene lookup returns CDR1 LGHNT and CDR2 FRNRAP. The CDR3 length is 15 residues. The CDR3 protein is CASSILRDMGDEQYF. The CDR3 nucleotides read TGTGCCAGCAGCATCCTCCGGGATATGGGTGATGAGCAGTACTTC.

This clonotype has ten or more counts. The V gene is TRBV25-1, the J gene TRBJ2-7; TRBD1 aligns across 9 bases. Germline V gene lookup returns CDR1 MGHDK and CDR2 SYGVNS. The length of the CDR3 is 15 residues. Losses at the gene ends were 6 bases for V and 6 bases for J; bases not matched to a gene: 12. CDR3 DNA sequence: TGTGCCAGCAGATTCGACGGGACAGGGTTTTCCGAGCAGTACTTC. This codes for CASRFDGTGFSEQYF.

This clonotype was picked up many times. The chain links TRBV12-3 or TRBV12-4 to TRBJ1-3; no clear D. The CDR3 consists of 14 residues. V was trimmed by 7 bases and J by 2 bases, leaving 12 bases between them. The CDR3 DNA sequence: TGTGCCAGCACCTTCCAGGCACCTGGAAACACCATATATTTT. Translating gives CASTFQAPGNTIYF.

The gene calls are TRBV7-9 and TRBJ1-2; D unresolved. Germline assignment: CDR1 SEHNR and CDR2 FQNEAQ (reference sequence). The CDR3 length is 13 residues. The V end lost 1 base, the J end lost 6 bases, and 9 bases lay between the germline ends. CDR3 region: CASSLEEGHGYTF. The CDR3 DNA reads as TGTGCCAGCAGCTTAGAGGAAGGGCATGGCTACACCTTC.

This clonotype was recorded many times. V usage is TRBV2 and J usage is TRBJ1-6; D gene unclear. Trimming stripped 8 bases from V and 7 bases from J, with 15 bases between. Germline V CDR1 and CDR2: SNHLY, FYNNEI. The CDR3 spans 14 residues. CDR3 sequence (DNA): TGTGCCAGCTCGACCGGGATGGAGAATTCACCCCTCCACTTT. It translates to CASSTGMENSPLHF.

This rearrangement joins TRBV9 to TRBJ1-3; maybe TRBD1 (6 bases). Per germline, CDR1 SGDLS and CDR2 YYNGEE. Deletions cut 0 bases from V and 7 bases from J, with 8 bases between. The CDR3 has 13 amino acids. This CDR3 reads CASSVEGHNTIYF. CDR3 DNA: TGTGCCAGCAGCGTAGAGGGACATAACACCATATATTTT. The complete variable domain, with remaining parts taken from reference TRBV9 and TRBJ1-3, reads DSGVTQTPKHLITATGQRVTLRCSPRSGDLSVYWYQQSLDQGLQFLIQYYNGEERAKGNILERFSAQQFPDLHSELNLSSLELGDSALYFCASSVEGHNTIYFGEGSWLTVV.

The V call is TRBV19, the J call TRBJ1-2; D is perhaps TRBD1 (5 bases). The CDR3 contains 14 residues. Germline values: CDR1 LNHDA, CDR2 SQIVND (reference sequence). Trimming cost V 3 bases and J 6 bases, with 14 bases left between them. CDR3 region: CASSIERDVDGYTF. For the CDR3, the DNA is TGTGCCAGTAGTATCGAACGGGACGTGGATGGCTACACCTTC. The complete variable domain, with remaining parts taken from reference TRBV19 and TRBJ1-2, reads DGGITQSPKYLFRKEGQNVTLSCEQNLNHDAMYWYRQDPGQGLRLIYYSQIVNDFQKGDIAEGYSVSREKKESFPLTVTSAQKNPTAFYLCASSIERDVDGYTFGSGTRLTVV.